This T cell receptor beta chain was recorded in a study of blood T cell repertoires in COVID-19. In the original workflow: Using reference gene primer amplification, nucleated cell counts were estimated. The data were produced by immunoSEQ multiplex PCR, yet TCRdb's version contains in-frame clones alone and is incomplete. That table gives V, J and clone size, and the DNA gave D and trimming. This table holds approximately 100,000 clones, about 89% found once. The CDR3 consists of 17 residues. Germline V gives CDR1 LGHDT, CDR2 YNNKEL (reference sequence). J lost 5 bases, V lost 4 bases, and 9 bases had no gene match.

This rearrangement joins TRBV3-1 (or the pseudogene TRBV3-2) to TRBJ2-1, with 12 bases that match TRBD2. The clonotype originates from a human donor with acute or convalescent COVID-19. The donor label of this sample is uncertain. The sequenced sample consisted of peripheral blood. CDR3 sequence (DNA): TGTGCCAGCAGCCTACTCCTAGCGGGGGGGATTAACAATGAGCAGTTCTTC. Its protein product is CASSLLLAGGINNEQFF.